This TCR beta chain was sequenced for a study of cytomegalovirus exposure and HLA in healthy donors. Overall study results and limits: The investigators catalogued some 150 TCR beta chains as cytomegalovirus-associated. In a later analysis, an Asian-associated ancestry cluster reportedly showed fewer N-insertions than the roughly 710-donor mean. A prior analysis recorded that most TCR beta V segments were productive about 90% or about 30% of the time.

Comment on this clone: Its target is unknown.

CDR3 size: 13 residues. V trimming: 3 bases; J trimming: 8 bases; junction bases outside the gene matches: 6. From germline, CDR1 is SGDLS and CDR2 YYNGEE. At collection, donors were nominally healthy, but unrecorded immune exposures were probable. Use of 60 Vbeta and 13 Jbeta primers characterized the PCR. Clones were read by immunoSEQ multiplex PCR, and TCRdb kept only the in-frame ones, dropping some. The table lists 150,000 or so clones, around three quarters of them singletons. The TCR was taken from a man aged 40-50 years in good health and CMV-seropositive. Sequencing was done on a sample of PBMCs. The chain recombines TRBV9 with TRBJ1-2, with 8 bases fitting TRBD1. CDR3 protein: CASSEDRVGGYTF. Here the CDR3 DNA reads TGTGCCAGCAGCGAGGACAGGGTCGGCGGCTACACCTTC.